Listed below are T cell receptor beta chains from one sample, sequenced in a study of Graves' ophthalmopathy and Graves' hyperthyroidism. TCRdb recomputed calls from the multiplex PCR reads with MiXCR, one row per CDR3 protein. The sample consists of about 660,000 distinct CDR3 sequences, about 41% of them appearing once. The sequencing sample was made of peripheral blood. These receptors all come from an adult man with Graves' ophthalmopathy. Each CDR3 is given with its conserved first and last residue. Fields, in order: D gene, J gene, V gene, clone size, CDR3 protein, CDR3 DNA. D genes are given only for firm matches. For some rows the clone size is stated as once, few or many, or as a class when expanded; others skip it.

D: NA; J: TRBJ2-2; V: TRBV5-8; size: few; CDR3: CASSPHDYGGELFF; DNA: TGTGCCAGCAGCCCCCATGATTATGGCGGGGAGCTGTTTTTT
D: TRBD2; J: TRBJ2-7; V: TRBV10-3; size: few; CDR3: CAISENLAGGGYEQYF; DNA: TGTGCCATCAGTGAGAACCTAGCGGGGGGGGGGTACGAGCAGTACTTC
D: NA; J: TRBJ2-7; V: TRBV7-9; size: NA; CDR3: CASSQTARDSQGYKQYF; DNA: TGCGCCAGCAGCCAAACCGCCAGGGACTCCCAGGGGTACAAGCAGTACTTC
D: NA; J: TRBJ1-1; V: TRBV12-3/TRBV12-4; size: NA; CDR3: CASSGGYRGTEAFF; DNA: TGTGCCAGCAGCGGGGGGTATAGGGGCACTGAAGCTTTCTTT
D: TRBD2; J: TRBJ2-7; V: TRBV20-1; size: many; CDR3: CSAGGLAGAYEQYF; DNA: TGCAGTGCTGGGGGACTAGCGGGAGCCTACGAGCAGTACTTC
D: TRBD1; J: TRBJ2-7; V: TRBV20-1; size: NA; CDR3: CSATRDREGAYEQYF; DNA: TGCAGTGCAACCCGGGACAGGGAGGGGGCCTACGAGCAGTACTTC
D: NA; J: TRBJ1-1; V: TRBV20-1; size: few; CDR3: CSAGDGGETEAFF; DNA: TGCAGCGCAGGGGACGGGGGCGAGACTGAAGCTTTCTTT
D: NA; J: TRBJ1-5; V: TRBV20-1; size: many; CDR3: CSVSQNSNQPQHF; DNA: TGCAGTGTGTCACAGAATAGCAATCAGCCCCAGCATTTT
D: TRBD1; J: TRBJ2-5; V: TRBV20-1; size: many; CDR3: CSATTGVSSETQYF; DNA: TGCAGTGCCACAACAGGGGTCAGCTCAGAGACCCAGTACTTC
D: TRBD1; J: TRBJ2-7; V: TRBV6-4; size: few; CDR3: CASSETGAGEQYF; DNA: TGTGCCAGCAGTGAGACAGGGGCGGGCGAGCAGTACTTC
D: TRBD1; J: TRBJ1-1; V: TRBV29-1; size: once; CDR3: CSVRTGTFTEAFF; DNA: TGCAGCGTGCGGACAGGGACGTTCACTGAAGCTTTCTTT
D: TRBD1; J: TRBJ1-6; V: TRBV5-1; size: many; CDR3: CASSLTGQGYNSPLHF; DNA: TGCGCCAGCAGCTTGACTGGACAGGGCTATAATTCACCCCTCCACTTT
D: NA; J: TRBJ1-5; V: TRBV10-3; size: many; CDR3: CAIRGQGTRQPQHF; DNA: TGTGCCATCAGAGGCCAGGGAACCCGCCAGCCCCAGCATTTT
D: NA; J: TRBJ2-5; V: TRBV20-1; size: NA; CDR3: CSASQDGGEEETQYF; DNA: TGCAGTGCTAGTCAGGATGGAGGGGAGGAAGAGACCCAGTACTTC
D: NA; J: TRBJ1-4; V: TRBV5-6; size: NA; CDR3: CASSLWETNEKLFF; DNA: TGTGCCAGCAGCTTGTGGGAAACTAATGAAAAACTGTTTTTT
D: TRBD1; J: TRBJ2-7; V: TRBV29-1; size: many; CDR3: CSVWDRDPYEQYF; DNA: TGCAGCGTGTGGGACAGGGACCCCTACGAGCAGTACTTC
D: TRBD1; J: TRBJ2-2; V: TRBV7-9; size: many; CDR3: CASSRTGATGELFF; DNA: TGTGCCAGCAGCCGGACAGGGGCCACCGGGGAGCTGTTTTTT
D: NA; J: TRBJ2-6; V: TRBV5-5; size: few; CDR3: CASLRVPLLRSGANVLTF; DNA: TGTGCCTCCCTCAGGGTCCCCCTCCTCCGCTCTGGGGCCAACGTCCTGACTTTC
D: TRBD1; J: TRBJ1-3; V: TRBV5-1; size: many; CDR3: CASSSGQDGNTIYF; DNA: TGCGCCAGCAGCTCCGGACAGGACGGAAACACCATATATTTT
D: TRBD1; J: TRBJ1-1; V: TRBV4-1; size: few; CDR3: CASSQGTGSWDTEAFF; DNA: TGCGCCAGCAGCCAAGGGACAGGGTCATGGGACACTGAAGCTTTCTTT
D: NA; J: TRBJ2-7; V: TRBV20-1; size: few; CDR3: CSASIRGSYEKYF; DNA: TGCAGTGCTAGTATCCGGGGCTCCTACGAGAAGTACTTC
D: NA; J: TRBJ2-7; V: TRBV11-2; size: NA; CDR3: CASSLVFIDRIEQYF; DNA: TGTGCCAGCAGCTTAGTGTTTATCGACAGAATCGAGCAGTACTTC
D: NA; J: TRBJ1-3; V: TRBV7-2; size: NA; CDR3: CASSYLRPVSGNTIYF; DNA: TGTGCCAGCAGCTACCTACGACCCGTCTCTGGAAACACCATATATTTT
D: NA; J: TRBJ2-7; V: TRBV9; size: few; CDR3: CASSVSTATYEQYF; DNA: TGTGCCAGCAGCGTCTCGACAGCCACCTACGAGCAGTACTTC
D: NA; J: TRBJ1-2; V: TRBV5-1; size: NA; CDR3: CASSLGPGVAIHEGYTF; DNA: TGCGCCAGCAGCTTGGGTCCAGGGGTCGCCATCCATGAGGGCTACACCTTC
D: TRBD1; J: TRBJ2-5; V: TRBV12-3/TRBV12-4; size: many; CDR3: CASSLGTGIETQYF; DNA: TGTGCCAGCAGTTTAGGGACAGGGATAGAGACCCAGTACTTC
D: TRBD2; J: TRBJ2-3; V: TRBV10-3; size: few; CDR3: CAISDGGTKNTDTQYF; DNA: TGTGCCATCAGTGATGGAGGGACTAAAAACACAGATACGCAGTATTTT
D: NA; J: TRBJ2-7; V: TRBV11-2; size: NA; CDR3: CASSSKSGSIYEQYF; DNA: TGTGCCAGCAGCTCAAAATCCGGGAGTATCTACGAGCAGTACTTC
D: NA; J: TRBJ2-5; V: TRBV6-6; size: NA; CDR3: CASRSYERDSRETQYF; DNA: TGTGCCAGCAGATCCTACGAACGCGATTCCCGGGAGACCCAGTACTTC
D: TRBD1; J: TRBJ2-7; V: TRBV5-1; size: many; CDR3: CASRLTGGYEQYF; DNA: TGCGCCAGCAGACTTACAGGGGGCTACGAGCAGTACTTC
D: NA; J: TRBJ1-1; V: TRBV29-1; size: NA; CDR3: CSSPGRVGNTEAFF; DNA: TGCAGCAGCCCCGGACGGGTGGGGAACACTGAAGCTTTCTTT
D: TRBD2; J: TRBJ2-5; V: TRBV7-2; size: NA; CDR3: CASSLAFGLAGETQYF; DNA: TGTGCCAGCAGCTTAGCTTTCGGACTAGCGGGAGAGACCCAGTACTTC
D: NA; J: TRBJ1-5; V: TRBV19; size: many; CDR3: CASSIIGSRSAQHF; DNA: TGTGCCAGTAGTATAATAGGGAGCCGTTCGGCCCAGCATTTT
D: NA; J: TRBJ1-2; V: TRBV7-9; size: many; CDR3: CASSFLGVEIYGYTF; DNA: TGTGCCAGCAGCTTTCTGGGTGTTGAGATCTATGGCTACACCTTC
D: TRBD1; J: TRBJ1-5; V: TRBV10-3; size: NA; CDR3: CAISRDRDNQPQHF; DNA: TGTGCCATCAGCCGGGACAGAGACAATCAGCCCCAGCATTTT
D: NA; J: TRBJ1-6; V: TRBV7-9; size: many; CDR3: CASNGVYNSPLHF; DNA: TGTGCCAGCAACGGGGTTTACAATTCACCCCTCCACTTT
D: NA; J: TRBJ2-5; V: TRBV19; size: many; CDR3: CASSIVGASETQYF; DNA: TGTGCCAGTAGTATCGTGGGGGCGAGCGAGACCCAGTACTTC
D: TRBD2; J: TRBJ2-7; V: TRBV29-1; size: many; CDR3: CSATGTSGAYEQYF; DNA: TGCAGCGCGACGGGGACTAGCGGAGCCTACGAGCAGTACTTC
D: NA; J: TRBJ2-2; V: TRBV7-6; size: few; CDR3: CASSLVGGARNTGELFF; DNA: TGTGCCAGCAGCTTAGTTGGGGGGGCAAGGAACACCGGGGAGCTGTTTTTT
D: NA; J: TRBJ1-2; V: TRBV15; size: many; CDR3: CATSPSGDRGYTF; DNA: TGTGCCACCAGCCCTTCAGGGGATCGTGGCTACACCTTC
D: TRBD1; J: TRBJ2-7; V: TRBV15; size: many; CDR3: CATSRDGTAGEQYF; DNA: TGTGCCACCAGCAGAGATGGGACAGCCGGCGAGCAGTACTTC
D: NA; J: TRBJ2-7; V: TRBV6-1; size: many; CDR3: CASSSGGLNEQYF; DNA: TGTGCCAGCAGTTCTGGGGGACTTAACGAGCAGTACTTC
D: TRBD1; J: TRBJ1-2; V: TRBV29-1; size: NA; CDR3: CSSSQTGDYGYTF; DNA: TGCAGCTCATCACAAACAGGGGACTATGGCTACACCTTC
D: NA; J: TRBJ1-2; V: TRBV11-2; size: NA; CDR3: CASRQGGTTF; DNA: TGTGCCAGCAGGCAGGGCGGCACCACCTTC
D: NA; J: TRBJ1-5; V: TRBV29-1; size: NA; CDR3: CSVEPGDGWHQPQHF; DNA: TGCAGCGTTGAACCGGGGGATGGGTGGCATCAGCCCCAGCATTTT
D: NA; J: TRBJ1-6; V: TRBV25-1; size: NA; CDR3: CASSEYQGGNSPLHF; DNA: TGTGCCAGCAGTGAATACCAGGGAGGTAATTCACCCCTCCACTTT
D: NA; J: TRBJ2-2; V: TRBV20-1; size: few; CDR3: CSASGSGRETVGELFF; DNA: TGCAGTGCTAGCGGGTCGGGGCGGGAAACGGTCGGGGAGCTGTTTTTT
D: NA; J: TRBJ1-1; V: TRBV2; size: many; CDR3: CASTQGVNTEAFF; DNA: TGTGCCAGCACCCAGGGAGTGAACACTGAAGCTTTCTTT
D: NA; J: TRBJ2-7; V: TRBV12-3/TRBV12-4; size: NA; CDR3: CASSFAQGAYEQYF; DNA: TGTGCCAGCAGTTTTGCACAGGGCGCCTACGAGCAGTACTTC
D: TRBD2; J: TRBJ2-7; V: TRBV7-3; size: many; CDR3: CASSLTPGLPEQYF; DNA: TGTGCCAGCAGCTTAACTCCGGGACTACCAGAGCAGTACTTC
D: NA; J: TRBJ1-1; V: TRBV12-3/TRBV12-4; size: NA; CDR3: CASSFRVGGTEAFF; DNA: TGTGCCAGCAGTTTCAGGGTGGGGGGCACTGAAGCTTTCTTT
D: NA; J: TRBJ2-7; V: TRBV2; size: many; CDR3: CASRQEWAQYEQYF; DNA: TGTGCCAGCAGGCAAGAATGGGCCCAGTACGAGCAGTACTTC
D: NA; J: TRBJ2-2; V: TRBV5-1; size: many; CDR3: CASSLTGTQRVGELFF; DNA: TGCGCCAGCAGCTTGACCGGGACGCAAAGGGTCGGGGAGCTGTTTTTT
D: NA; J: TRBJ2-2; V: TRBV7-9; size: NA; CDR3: CASSLYPPGSNGYTGELFF; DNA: TGTGCCAGCAGCTTGTACCCCCCGGGTTCTAACGGATACACCGGGGAGCTGTTTTTT